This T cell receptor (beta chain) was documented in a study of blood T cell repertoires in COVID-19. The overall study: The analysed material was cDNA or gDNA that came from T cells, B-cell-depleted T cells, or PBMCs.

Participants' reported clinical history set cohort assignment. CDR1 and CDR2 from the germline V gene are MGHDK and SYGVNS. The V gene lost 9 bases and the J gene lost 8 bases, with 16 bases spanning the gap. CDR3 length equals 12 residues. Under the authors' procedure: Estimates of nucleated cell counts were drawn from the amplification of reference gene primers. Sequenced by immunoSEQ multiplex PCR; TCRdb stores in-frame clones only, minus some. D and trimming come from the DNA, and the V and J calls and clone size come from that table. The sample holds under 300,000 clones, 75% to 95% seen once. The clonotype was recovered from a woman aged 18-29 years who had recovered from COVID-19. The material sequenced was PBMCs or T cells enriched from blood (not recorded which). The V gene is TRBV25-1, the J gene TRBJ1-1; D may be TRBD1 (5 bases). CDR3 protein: CASSNPGGEAFF. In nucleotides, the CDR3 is TGTGCCAGTTCAAACCCGGGGGGGGAAGCTTTCTTT.